These 9 T cell receptor beta chains came from one sample sequenced in a study of T cell repertoires in cytomegalovirus infection. MiXCR, applied by TCRdb to the reads, yields one record per CDR3 protein. This sample carries around 570,000 distinct CDR3 sequences, about 39% of them seen once, and the ten largest clones take 48%. Their target antigens are unknown. Sequenced here: cultured PBMCs, sampled from culture after CMV antigen stimulation. These receptors all come from a human donor in good health (CMV status not recorded). Some clones in this sample may be carry-over from other donors' samples.

This clonotype has only a few counts. V gene TRBV11-2 combines with J gene TRBJ2-1, with TRBD2 matching over 8 bases. After removal of 4 bases from V and 4 bases from J, the junction contained 6 bases not matched to a gene. The CDR3 runs to 15 residues. Germline-derived CDR1 and CDR2 are SGHAT and FQNNGV. The CDR3 nucleotides read TGTGCCAGCAGCTCCCTGGCTAGCGGGTACAATGAGCAGTTCTTC. Its translation: CASSSLASGYNEQFF.

The chain carries TRBV10-3 and TRBJ1-2; no firm D call. This CDR3 is built from 13 residues. Germline CDR1 reads ENHRY; CDR2 reads SYGVKD. The germline V and J ends were trimmed by 7 bases and 6 bases, with 15 bases remaining between them. CDR3 nucleotides: TGTGCCATCACCTTTATCGAGGGCCATGGCTACACCTTC. Amino acid sequence: CAITFIEGHGYTF.

There are a few counts of this clonotype. The V gene is TRBV6-1, the J gene TRBJ2-2, with 11 positions matching TRBD2. Germline assignment: CDR1 MNHNS and CDR2 SASEGT. V lost 5 bases and J lost 7; bases outside the gene matches: 21. CDR3 length: 20 amino acids. In DNA form, the CDR3 reads TGTGCCAGCAGTCCCCTTCCCCCTAGCGGGGGGACGTTCTGGATCGGGGAGCTGTTTTTT. It yields the protein CASSPLPPSGGTFWIGELFF.

The chain employs TRBV27 and TRBJ2-5; 8 nucleotides agree with TRBD1. V shed 6 bases and J 7 bases; nucleotides not matched to a gene: 10. CDR1 is MNHEY, CDR2 SMNVEV, per germline (reference sequence). The CDR3 extends over 14 amino acids. The CDR3 DNA reads as TGTGCCAGCAGCAGAAACGACAGGGGATGGACCCAGTACTTC. It encodes CASSRNDRGWTQYF.

This sequence joins TRBV4-1 and TRBJ1-1; no reliable D call. CDR1 is MGHRA, CDR2 YSYEKL, per germline. V lost 0 bases, J lost 1 base, and 12 bases lay in between. The CDR3 is 16 amino acids. The CDR3 sequence is CASSQDYLGRNTEAFF. The CDR3 DNA follows: TGCGCCAGCAGCCAAGATTATTTAGGCAGGAACACTGAAGCTTTCTTT.

This clonotype was seen many times. This chain links TRBV7-2 with TRBJ2-1; no reliable D call. The CDR3 covers 15 residues. Per germline, CDR1 SGHTA and CDR2 FQGNSA. V lost 5 bases and J 1 base, leaving 12 bases between the germline ends. As DNA, the CDR3 is TGTGCCAGCAGCAGGTTAGATTCGTCCTACAATGAGCAGTTCTTC. It encodes CASSRLDSSYNEQFF.

CDR3 region: CSASPLAGDPNEQFF. CDR3 DNA: TGCAGTGCTAGCCCGTTAGCGGGGGACCCAAATGAGCAGTTCTTC. The chain is built from TRBV20-1 and TRBJ2-1, with 9 nucleotides matching TRBD2. From germline, CDR1 is DFQATT and CDR2 SNEGSKA (reference sequence). J was trimmed by 7 bases and V by 3 bases; bases with no gene match: 10. CDR3 size: 15 residues.

The chain employs TRBV11-2 and TRBJ2-3; D uncertain. Germline V gene data show CDR1 as SGHAT and CDR2 as FQNNGV. V dropped 8 bases and J dropped 3 bases, with 18 bases sitting between them. The CDR3 is 15 residues long. This CDR3 is CASRGTPIMTDTQYF. DNA for the CDR3: TGTGCCAGCCGCGGAACACCTATTATGACAGATACGCAGTATTTT.

The chain has TRBV20-1 and TRBJ2-7; 8 bases are a match to TRBD2. This CDR3 is 14 amino acids long. V trimming: 6 bases; J trimming: 3 bases; junction bases outside the gene matches: 10. Germline lookup yields CDR1 DFQATT and CDR2 SNEGSKA (reference sequence). The CDR3 here is CSAVSGRGDYEQYF. CDR3 DNA: TGCAGTGCCGTCTCCGGGCGGGGGGACTACGAGCAGTACTTC.